The sequence of this TCR beta chain was determined in a study of blood T cells in healthy people across ages. CDR3 length: 17 residues. Germline V gene sequence: CDR1 DFQATT, CDR2 SNEGSKA (reference sequence). The use of a sample-barcoded 5' primer and a J-beta primer mix characterized a second PCR of about 7 to 12 cycles. TCRdb itself ran the 5' RACE reads through MiXCR, one entry per CDR3 protein. The data contain 650,000 to 1,000,000 distinct CDR3 sequences, roughly 46% of them singletons. On this clonotype itself: An end of the junction differs from the germline gene, which may be a read error.

This receptor was obtained from a man aged 80 or over in good health. The gene calls are TRBV20-1 and TRBJ2-3; 14 bases map to TRBD2. Material: blood. The CDR3 region has the DNA TGCAGTGCGAGCCCCGGACTAGCGGGGGGAGGGACAGATACGCGGTATTTT. As protein: CSASPGLAGGGTDTRYF.